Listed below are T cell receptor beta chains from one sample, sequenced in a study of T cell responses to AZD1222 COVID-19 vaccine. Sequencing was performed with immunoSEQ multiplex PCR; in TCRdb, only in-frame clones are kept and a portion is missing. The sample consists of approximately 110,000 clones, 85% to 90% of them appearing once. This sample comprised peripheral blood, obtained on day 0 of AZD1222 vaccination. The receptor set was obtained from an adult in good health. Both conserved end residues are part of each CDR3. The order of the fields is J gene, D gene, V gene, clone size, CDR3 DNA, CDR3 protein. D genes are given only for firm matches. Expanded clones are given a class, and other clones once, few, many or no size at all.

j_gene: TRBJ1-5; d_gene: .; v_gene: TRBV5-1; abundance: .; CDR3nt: TGCGCCAGCAGAAAGGGCAATCAGCCCCAGCATTTT; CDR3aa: CASRKGNQPQHF
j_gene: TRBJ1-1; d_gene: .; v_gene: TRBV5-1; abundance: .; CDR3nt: TGCGCCAGCAGCCCTATAGGGGTGAAAACTGAAGCTTTCTTT; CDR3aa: CASSPIGVKTEAFF
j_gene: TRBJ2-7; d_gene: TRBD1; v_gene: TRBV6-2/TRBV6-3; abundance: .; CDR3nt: TGTGCCAGCAGTTACGGCCGCCGGGACAGGGAATCTGGGCAGTACTTC; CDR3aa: CASSYGRRDRESGQYF
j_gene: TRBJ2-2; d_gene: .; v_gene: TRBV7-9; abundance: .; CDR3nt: TGTGCCAGCAGCCATTCAACCGGGGAGCTGTTTTTT; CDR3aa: CASSHSTGELFF
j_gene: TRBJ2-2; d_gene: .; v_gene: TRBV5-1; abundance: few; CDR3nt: TGCGCCAGCAGCTTGGCAGGGACGAACACCGGGGAGCTGTTTTTT; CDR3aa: CASSLAGTNTGELFF
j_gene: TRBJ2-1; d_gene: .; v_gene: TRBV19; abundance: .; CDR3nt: TGTGCCAGTAGTCCCAAGGACAGTAGCTCCTACAATGAGCAGTTCTTC; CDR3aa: CASSPKDSSSYNEQFF
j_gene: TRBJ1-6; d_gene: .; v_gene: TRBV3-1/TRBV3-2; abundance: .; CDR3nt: TGTGCCAGCAGCCAACGGGGCGTGGGTTCACCCCTCCACTTT; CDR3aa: CASSQRGVGSPLHF
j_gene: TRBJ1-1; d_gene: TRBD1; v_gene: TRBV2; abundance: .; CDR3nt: TGTGCCAGCAGAGGACAGGGGCCCGCCACTGAAGCTTTCTTT; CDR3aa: CASRGQGPATEAFF
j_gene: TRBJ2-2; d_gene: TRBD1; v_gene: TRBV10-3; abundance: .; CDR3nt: TGTGCCACCTGGACAGGGGCAACTAACGGGGAGCTGTTTTTT; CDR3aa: CATWTGATNGELFF
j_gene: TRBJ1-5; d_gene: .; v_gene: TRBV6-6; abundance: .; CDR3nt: TGTGCCAGCAGGGCCGGGACCGGCAATCAGCCCCAGCATTTT; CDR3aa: CASRAGTGNQPQHF
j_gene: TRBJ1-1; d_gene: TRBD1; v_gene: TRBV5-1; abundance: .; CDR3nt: TGCGCCAGCAGTTACAGGGGGAACACTGAAGCTTTCTTT; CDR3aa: CASSYRGNTEAFF
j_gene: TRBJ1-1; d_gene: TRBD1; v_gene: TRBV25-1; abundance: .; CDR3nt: TGTGCCAGCAGTGACGGGATGGGACAGTTGAACACTGAAGCTTTCTTT; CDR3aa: CASSDGMGQLNTEAFF
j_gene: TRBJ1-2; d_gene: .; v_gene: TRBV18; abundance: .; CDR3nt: TGTGCCAGCTCCCGAGAAGGACTCAACCCGGGCTACACCTTC; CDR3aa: CASSREGLNPGYTF
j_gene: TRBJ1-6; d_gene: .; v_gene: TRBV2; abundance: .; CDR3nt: TGTGCCAGCAGTGAAGCAGCAACAGGGAGAAATTCACCCCTCCACTTT; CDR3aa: CASSEAATGRNSPLHF
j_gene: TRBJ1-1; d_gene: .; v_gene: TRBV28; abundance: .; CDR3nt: TGTGCCAGCAGAGAGAATGACGGCAACACTGAAGCTTTCTTT; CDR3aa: CASRENDGNTEAFF
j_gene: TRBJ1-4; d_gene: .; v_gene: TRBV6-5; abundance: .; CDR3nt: TGTGCCAGCACCAACGGGGGGACTAATGAAAAACTGTTTTTT; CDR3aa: CASTNGGTNEKLFF
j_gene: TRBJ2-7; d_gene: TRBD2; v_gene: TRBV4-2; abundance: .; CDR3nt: TGTGCCAGCAGCCAAGCCCCCACTAGCGGGAGTTCCTACGAGCAGTACTTC; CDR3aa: CASSQAPTSGSSYEQYF
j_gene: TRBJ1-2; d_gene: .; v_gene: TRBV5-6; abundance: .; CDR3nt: TGTGCCAGCAGCTCCTGGGGTTATGGCTACACCTTC; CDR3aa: CASSSWGYGYTF
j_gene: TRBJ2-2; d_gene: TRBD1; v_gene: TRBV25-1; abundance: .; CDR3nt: TGTGCCAGCGCAGGGGGCTGGAACACCGGGGAGCTGTTTTTT; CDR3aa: CASAGGWNTGELFF
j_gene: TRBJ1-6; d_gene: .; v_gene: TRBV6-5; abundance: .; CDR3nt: TGTGCCAGCAGGATATATAATTCACCCCTCCACTTT; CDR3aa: CASRIYNSPLHF
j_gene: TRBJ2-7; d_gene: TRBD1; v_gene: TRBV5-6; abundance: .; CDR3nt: TGTGCCAGCAGTCTAACCGGGACAGGGGGCCACGAGCAGTACTTC; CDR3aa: CASSLTGTGGHEQYF
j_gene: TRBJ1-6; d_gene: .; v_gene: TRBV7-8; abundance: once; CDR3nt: TGTGCCAGCAGCTTCCGACAGAACAATTCACCCCTCCACTTT; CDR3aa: CASSFRQNNSPLHF
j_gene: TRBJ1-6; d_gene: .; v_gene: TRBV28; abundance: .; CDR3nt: TGTGCCAGCAGTTCGCAGCTGGACAGAGATAATTCACCCCTCCACTTT; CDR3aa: CASSSQLDRDNSPLHF
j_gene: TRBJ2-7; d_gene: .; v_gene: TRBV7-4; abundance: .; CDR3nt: TGTGCCAGCAGCTTAAATAGTAGGCCAGGGAATCTCTACGAGCAGTACTTC; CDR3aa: CASSLNSRPGNLYEQYF
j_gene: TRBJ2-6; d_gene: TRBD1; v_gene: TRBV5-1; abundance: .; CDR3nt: TGCGCCAGCAGTCTCACAGGGGTCCCCTCTGGGGCCAACGTCCTGACTTTC; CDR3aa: CASSLTGVPSGANVLTF
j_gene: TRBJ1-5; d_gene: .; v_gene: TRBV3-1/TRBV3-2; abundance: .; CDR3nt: TGTGCCAGCAGCCAAGCTCAGTATCAGCCCCAGCATTTT; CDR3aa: CASSQAQYQPQHF
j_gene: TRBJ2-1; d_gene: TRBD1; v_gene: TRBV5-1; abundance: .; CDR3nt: TGCGCCAGCAGCTTGGACAGGGGTTTAAATGAGCAGTTCTTC; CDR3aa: CASSLDRGLNEQFF
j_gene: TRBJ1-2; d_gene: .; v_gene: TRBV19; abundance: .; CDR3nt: TGTGCCAGTAGTATTTGGGGGAGAAACTATGGCTACACCTTC; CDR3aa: CASSIWGRNYGYTF
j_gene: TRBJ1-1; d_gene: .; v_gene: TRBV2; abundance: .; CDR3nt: TGTGCCAGCAGTGAAGGTAGGGGGTGGGACACTGAAGCTTTCTTT; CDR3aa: CASSEGRGWDTEAFF
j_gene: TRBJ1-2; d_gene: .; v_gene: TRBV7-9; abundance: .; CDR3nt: TGTGCCAGCAGCTTATGGCAGTCCTATGGCTACACCTTC; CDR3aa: CASSLWQSYGYTF
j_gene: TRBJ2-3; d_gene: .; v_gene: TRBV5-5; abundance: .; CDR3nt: TGTGCCAGCAGCTTGGGCGAAAACTGGGATACGCAGTATTTT; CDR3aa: CASSLGENWDTQYF
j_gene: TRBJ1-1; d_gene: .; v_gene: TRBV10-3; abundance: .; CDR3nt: TGTGCCATTGGTGGGAGGGAGAACACTGAAGCTTTCTTT; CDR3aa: CAIGGRENTEAFF
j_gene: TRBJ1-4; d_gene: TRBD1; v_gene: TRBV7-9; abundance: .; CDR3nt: TGTGCCAGCAGCTTAGCGCGGGGCAGGGGGCCTGAAAAACTGTTTTTT; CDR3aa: CASSLARGRGPEKLFF
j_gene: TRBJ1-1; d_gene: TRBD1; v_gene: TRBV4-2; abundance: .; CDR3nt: TGTGCCAGCAGCCAATCTACGACAGGGGGCCCTGCCACTGAAGCTTTCTTT; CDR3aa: CASSQSTTGGPATEAFF
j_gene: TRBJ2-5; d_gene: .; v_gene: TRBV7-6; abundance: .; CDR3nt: TGTGCCAGCACCCAGGCAGGGTACCAAGAGACCCAGTACTTC; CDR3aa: CASTQAGYQETQYF
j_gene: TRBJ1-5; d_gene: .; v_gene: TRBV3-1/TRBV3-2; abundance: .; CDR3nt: TGTGCCAGCAGCCAAGGACCAGACGGTCCCCAGCATTTT; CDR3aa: CASSQGPDGPQHF